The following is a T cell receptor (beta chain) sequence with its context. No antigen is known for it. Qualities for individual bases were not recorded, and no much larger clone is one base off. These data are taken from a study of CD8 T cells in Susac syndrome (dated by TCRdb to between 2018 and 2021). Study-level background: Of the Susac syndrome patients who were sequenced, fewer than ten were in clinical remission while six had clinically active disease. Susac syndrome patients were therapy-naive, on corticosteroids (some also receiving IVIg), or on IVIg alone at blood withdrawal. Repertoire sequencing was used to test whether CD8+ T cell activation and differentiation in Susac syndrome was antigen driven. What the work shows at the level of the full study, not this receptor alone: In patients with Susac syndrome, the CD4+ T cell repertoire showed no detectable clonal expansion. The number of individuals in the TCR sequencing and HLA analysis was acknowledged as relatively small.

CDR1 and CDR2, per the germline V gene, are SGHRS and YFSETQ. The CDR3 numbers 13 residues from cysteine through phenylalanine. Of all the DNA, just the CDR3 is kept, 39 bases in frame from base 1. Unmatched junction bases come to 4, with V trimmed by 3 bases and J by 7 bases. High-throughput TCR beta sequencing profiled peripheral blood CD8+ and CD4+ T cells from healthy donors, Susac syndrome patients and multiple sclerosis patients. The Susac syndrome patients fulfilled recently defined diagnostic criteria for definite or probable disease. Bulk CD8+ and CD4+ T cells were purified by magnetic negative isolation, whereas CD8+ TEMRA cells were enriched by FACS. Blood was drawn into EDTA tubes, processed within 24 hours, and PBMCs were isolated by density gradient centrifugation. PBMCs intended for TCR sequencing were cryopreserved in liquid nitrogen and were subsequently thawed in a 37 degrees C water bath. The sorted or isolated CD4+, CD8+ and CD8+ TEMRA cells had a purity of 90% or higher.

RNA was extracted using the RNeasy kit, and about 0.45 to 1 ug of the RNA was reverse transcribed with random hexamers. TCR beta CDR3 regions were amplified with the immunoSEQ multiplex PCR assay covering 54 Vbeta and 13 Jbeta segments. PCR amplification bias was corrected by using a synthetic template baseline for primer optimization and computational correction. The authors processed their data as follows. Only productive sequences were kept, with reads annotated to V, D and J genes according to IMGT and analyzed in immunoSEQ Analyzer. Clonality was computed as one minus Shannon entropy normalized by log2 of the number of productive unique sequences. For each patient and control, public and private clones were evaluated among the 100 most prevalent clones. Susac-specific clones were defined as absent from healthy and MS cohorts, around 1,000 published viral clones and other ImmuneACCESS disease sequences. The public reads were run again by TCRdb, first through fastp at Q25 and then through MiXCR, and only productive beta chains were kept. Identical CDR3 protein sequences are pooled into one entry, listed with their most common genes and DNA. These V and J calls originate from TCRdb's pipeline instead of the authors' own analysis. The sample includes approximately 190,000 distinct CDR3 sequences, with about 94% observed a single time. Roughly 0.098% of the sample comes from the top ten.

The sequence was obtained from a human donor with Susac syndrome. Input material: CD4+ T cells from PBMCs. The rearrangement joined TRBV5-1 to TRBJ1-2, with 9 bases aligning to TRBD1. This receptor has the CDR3 CASSWDRDAGYTF. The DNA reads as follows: TGCGCCAGCAGCTGGGACAGGGACGCTGGCTACACCTTC. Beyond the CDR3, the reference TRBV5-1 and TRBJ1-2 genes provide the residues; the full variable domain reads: KAGVTQTPRYLIKTRGQQVTLSCSPISGHRSVSWYQQTPGQGLQFLFEYFSETQRNKGNFPGRFSGRQFSNSRSEMNVSTLELGDSALYLCASSWDRDAGYTFGSGTRLTVV.